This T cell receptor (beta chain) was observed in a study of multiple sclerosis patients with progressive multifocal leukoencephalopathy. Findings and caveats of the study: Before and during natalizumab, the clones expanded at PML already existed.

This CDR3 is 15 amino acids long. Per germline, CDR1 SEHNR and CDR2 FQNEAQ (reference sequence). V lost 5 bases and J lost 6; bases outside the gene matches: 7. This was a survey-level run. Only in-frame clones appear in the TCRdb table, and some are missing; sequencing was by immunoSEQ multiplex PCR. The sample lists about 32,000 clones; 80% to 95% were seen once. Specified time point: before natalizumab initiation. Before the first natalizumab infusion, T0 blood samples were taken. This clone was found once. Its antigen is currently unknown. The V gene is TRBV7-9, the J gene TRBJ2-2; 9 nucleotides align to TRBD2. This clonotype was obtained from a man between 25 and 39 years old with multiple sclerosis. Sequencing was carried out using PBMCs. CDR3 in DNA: TGTGCCAGCAGCGTAAGAGGGACTAGCCCCGGGGAGCTGTTTTTT. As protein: CASSVRGTSPGELFF.